Described below is a single T cell receptor (beta chain) sequence and its context. No antigen is known for it. This sample was taken from a study of CD8 T cells in ankylosing spondylitis. The study's findings and limits: There was a TCR beta motif, made of fewer than 10 highly homologous variants, that appeared characteristic of ankylosing spondylitis blood.

Construction of TCR beta libraries was performed using quantitative 5'-RACE with molecular barcodes. TCRdb re-analysed the 5' RACE reads in MiXCR, keeping a single row per CDR3 protein. Of over 150,000 distinct CDR3 sequences listed, 9.5% to 15% are singletons. The germline V and J ends were trimmed by 5 bases and 4 bases, with 14 bases remaining between them. The CDR3 is 13 residues long. Germline V gene data show CDR1 as SQVTM and CDR2 as ANQGSEA. The J gene is TRBJ1-2, the V gene TRBV29-1; D possibly corresponds to TRBD1 (5 bases). The receptor was derived from a male donor with ankylosing spondylitis or in good health (not recorded which). The specimen sequenced was blood, either unsorted or a sorted T cell fraction (not recorded which). CDR3 region: CSVRMGRGYGYTF. CDR3 nucleotide sequence: TGCAGCGTTCGAATGGGACGTGGCTATGGCTACACCTTC. The full variable domain, completed using reference TRBV29-1 and TRBJ1-2, is SAVISQKPSRDICQRGTSLTIQCQVDSQVTMMFWYRQQPGQSLTLIATANQGSEATYESGFVIDKFPISRPNLTFSTLTVSNMSPEDSSIYLCSVRMGRGYGYTFGSGTRLTVV.